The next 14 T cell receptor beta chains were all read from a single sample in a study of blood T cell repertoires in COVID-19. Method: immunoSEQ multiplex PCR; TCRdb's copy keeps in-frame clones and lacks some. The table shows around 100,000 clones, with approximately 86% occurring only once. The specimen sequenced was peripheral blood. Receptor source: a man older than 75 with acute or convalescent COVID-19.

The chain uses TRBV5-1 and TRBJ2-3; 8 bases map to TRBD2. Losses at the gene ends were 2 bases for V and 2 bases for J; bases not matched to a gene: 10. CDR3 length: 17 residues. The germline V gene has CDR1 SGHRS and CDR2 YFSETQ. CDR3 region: CASSLNGRGLDTDTQYF. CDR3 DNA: TGCGCCAGCAGCTTAAATGGACGGGGACTAGACACAGATACGCAGTATTTT.

The CDR3 DNA reads as TGCAGCGTTGAGGGGCCGAGCTCCTACAATGAGCAGTTCTTC. It is translated as CSVEGPSSYNEQFF. This chain uses TRBV29-1 with TRBJ2-1; D might be TRBD1 (5 bases). Trimming pared 3 bases from V and 0 bases from J, leaving 9 bases between. The CDR3 has 14 residues. Germline-derived CDR1 and CDR2 are SQVTM and ANQGSEA.

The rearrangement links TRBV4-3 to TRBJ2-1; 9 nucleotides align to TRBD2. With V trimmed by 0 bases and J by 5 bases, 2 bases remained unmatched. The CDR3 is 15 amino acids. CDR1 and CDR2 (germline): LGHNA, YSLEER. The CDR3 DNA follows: TGCGCCAGCAGCCAAGATCTAGCGGGGCACAATGAGCAGTTCTTC. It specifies CASSQDLAGHNEQFF.

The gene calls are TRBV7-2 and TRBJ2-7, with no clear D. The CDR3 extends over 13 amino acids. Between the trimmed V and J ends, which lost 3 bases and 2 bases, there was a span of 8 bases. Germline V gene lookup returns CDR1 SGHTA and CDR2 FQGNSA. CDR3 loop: CASSLGPPYEQYF. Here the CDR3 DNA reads TGTGCCAGCAGCTTGGGCCCTCCCTACGAGCAGTACTTC.

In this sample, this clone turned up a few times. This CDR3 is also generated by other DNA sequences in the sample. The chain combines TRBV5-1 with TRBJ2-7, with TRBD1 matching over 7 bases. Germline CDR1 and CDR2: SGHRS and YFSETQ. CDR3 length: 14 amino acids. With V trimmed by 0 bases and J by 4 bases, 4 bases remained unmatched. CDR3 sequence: CASSLGDRSYEQYF. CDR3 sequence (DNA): TGCGCCAGCAGCTTGGGGGACAGATCTTACGAGCAGTACTTC.

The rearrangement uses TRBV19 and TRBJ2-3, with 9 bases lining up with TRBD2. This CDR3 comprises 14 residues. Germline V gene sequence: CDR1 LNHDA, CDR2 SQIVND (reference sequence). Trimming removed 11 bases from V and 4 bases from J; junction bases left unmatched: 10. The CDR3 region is CASTGREGPDTQYF. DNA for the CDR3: TGTGCCTCAACCGGGCGGGAGGGGCCAGATACGCAGTATTTT.

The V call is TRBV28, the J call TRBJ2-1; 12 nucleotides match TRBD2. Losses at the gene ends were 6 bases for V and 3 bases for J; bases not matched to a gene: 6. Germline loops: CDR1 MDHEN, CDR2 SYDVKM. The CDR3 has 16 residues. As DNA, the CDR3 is TGTGCCAGCAGCCCAGGGACTAGCGGGTTCTACAATGAGCAGTTCTTC. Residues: CASSPGTSGFYNEQFF.

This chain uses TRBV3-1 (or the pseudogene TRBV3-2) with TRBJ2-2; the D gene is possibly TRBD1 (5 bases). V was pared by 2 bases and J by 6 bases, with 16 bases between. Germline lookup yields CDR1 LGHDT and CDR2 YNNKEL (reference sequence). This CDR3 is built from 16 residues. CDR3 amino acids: CASSQRGSSGPGELFF. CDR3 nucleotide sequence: TGTGCCAGCAGCCAAAGGGGCAGTAGTGGACCCGGGGAGCTGTTTTTT.

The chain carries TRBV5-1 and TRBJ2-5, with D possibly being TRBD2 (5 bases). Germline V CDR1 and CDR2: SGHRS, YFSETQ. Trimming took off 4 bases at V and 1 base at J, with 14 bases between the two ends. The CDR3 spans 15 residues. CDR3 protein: CASSTLSSGQETQYF. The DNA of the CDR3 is TGCGCCAGCAGCACGCTATCAAGCGGCCAAGAGACCCAGTACTTC.

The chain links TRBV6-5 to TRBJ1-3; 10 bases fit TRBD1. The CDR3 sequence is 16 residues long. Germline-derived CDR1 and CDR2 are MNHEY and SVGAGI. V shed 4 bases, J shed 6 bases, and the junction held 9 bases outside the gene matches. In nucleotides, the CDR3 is TGTGCCAGCAGTTTCCGGACAGGGGGAGGGGAAAACACCATATATTTT. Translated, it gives CASSFRTGGGENTIYF.

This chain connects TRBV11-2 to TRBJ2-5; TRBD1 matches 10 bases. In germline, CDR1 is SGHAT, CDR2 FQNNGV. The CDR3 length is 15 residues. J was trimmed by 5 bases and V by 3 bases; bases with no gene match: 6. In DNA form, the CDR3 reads TGTGCCAGCAGCTTCCGGGACAGGGGACAGGAGACCCAGTACTTC. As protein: CASSFRDRGQETQYF.

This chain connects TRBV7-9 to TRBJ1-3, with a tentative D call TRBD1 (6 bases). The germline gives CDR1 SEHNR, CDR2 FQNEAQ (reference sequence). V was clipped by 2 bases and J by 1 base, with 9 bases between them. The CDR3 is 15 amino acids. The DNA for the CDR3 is TGTGCCAGCAGCTTACCAGACAGGTCTGGAAACACCATATATTTT. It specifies CASSLPDRSGNTIYF.

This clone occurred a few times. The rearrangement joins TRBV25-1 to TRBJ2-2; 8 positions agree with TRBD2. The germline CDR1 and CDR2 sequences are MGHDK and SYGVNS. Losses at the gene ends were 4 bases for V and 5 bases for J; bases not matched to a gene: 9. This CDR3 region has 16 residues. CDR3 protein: CASSVLASGQTGELFF. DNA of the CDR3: TGTGCCAGCAGTGTATTGGCTAGCGGGCAAACCGGGGAGCTGTTTTTT.

CDR3 nucleotides: TGTGCCAGCTCACCACCCGACAGGATGAACGAGCAGTACTTC. Translated, it gives CASSPPDRMNEQYF. The chain has TRBV18 and TRBJ2-7, with D perhaps matching TRBD1 (6 bases). V was trimmed by 0 bases and J by 5 bases, leaving 11 bases between them. In germline, CDR1 is KGHSH, CDR2 LQKENI. The CDR3 has 14 residues.